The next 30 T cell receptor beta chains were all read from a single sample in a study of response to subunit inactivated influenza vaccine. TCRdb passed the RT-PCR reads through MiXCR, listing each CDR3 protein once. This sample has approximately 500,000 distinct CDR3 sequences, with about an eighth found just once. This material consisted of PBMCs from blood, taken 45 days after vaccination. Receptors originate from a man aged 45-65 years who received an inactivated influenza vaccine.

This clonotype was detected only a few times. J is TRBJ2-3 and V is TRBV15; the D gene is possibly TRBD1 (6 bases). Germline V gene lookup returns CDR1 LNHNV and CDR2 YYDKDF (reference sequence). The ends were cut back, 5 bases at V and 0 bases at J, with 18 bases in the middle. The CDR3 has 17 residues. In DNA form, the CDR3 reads TGTGCCACCAGCCGCGGCACTGGGACAACTAGCACAGATACGCAGTATTTT. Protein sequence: CATSRGTGTTSTDTQYF.

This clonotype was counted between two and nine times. CDR3 DNA sequence: TGTGCCAGCAGTTACTTTTTCCGGGACCTTGTCGAGCAGTACTTC. This codes for CASSYFFRDLVEQYF. The chain joins TRBV6-2 or TRBV6-3 to TRBJ2-7, with D perhaps matching TRBD1 or TRBD2 (5 bases each). Germline V gives CDR1 MNHEY, CDR2 SVGEGT. This CDR3 has 15 amino acids. V lost 1 base and J lost 6, with 16 bases in between.

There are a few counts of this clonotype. The CDR3 spells CASSLATGRNTEAFF. In DNA form, the CDR3 reads TGCGCCAGCAGCTTGGCAACAGGAAGGAACACTGAAGCTTTCTTT. The V gene is TRBV5-1, the J gene TRBJ1-1; D is possibly TRBD1 (5 bases). The CDR3 sequence is 15 residues long. Trimming shortened V by 0 bases and J by 1 base, and 10 bases separated the two germline ends. Germline V gene lookup returns CDR1 SGHRS and CDR2 YFSETQ.

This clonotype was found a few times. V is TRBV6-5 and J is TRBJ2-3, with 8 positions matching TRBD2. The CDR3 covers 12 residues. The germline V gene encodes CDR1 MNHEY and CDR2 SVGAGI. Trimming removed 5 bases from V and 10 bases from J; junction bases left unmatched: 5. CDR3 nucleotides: TGTGCCAGCAGTACCGGGACTAGGGCGCAGTATTTT. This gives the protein CASSTGTRAQYF.

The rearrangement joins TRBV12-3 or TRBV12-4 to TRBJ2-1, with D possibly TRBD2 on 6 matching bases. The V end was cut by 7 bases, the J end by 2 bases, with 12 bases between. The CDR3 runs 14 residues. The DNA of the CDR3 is TGTGCCAGCACAACGGGGGTAACCTACAATGAGCAGTTCTTC. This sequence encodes CASTTGVTYNEQFF.

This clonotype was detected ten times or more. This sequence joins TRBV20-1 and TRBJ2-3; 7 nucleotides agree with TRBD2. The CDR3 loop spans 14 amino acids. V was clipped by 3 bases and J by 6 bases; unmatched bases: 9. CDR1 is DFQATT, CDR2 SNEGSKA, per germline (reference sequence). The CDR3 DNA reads TGCAGTGCTAGGCGGCCGGGGGGAGGGGATACGCAGTATTTT. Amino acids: CSARRPGGGDTQYF.

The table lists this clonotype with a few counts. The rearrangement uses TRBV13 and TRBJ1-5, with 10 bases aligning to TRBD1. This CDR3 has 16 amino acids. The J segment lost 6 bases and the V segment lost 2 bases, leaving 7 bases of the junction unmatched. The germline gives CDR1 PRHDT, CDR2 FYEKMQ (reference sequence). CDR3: CASSLRQGAGGQPQHF. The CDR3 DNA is TGTGCCAGCAGCTTACGACAGGGGGCCGGGGGTCAGCCCCAGCATTTT.

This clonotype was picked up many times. The CDR3 DNA sequence: TGCGCCAGCCTCTCCGGCAGGGAAACAGATACGCAGTATTTT. Protein product: CASLSGRETDTQYF. This chain uses TRBV5-1 with TRBJ2-3, with D maybe TRBD1 (5 bases). The germline V and J ends were trimmed by 7 bases and 3 bases, with 15 bases remaining between them. Germline CDR1 reads SGHRS; CDR2 reads YFSETQ. The CDR3 sequence is 14 residues long.

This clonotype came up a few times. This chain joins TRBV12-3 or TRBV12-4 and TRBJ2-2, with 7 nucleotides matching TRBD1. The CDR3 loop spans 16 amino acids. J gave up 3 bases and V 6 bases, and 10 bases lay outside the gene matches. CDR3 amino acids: CASSPVGTAYTGELFF. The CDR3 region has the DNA TGTGCCAGCAGCCCCGTGGGGACAGCTTACACCGGGGAGCTGTTTTTT.

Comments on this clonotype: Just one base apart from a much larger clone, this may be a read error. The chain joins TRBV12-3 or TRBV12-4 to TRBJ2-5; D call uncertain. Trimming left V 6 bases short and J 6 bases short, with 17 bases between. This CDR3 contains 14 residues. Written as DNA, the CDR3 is TGTGCCAGCAGCCAGGCCCCGGCGGCCCAGACCCAGTACTTC. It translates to CASSQAPAAQTQYF.

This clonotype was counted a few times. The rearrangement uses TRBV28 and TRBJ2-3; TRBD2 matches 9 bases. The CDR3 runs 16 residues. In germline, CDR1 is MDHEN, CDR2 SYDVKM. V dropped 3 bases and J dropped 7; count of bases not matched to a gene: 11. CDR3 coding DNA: TGTGCCAGCAGTTTCCTTCCTAGCGGGATAGTACATACGCAGTATTTT. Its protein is CASSFLPSGIVHTQYF. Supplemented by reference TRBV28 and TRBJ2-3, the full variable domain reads DVKVTQSSRYLVKRTGEKVFLECVQDMDHENMFWYRQDPGLGLRLIYFSYDVKMKEKGDIPEGYSVSREKKERFSLILESASTNQTSMYLCASSFLPSGIVHTQYFGPGTRLTVL.

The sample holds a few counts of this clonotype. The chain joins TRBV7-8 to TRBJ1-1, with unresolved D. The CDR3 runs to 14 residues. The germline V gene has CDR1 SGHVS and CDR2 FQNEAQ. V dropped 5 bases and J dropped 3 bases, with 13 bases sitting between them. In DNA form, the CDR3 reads TGTGCCAGCAGCCCAAGACGGGCTGACACTGAAGCTTTCTTT. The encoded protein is CASSPRRADTEAFF.

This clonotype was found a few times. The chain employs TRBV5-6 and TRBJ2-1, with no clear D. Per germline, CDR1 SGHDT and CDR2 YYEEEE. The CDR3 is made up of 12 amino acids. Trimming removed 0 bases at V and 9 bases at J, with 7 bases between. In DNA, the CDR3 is TGTGCCAGCAGCTTGGGGCGTTTTGAGCAGTTCTTC. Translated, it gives CASSLGRFEQFF.

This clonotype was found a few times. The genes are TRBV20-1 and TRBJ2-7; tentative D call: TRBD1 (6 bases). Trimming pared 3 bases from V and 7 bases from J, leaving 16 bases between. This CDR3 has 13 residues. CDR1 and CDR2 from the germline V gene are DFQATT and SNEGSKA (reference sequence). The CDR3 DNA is TGCAGTGCTAGCCGGCAGGGGATTTGGGAGCAGTACTTC. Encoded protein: CSASRQGIWEQYF.

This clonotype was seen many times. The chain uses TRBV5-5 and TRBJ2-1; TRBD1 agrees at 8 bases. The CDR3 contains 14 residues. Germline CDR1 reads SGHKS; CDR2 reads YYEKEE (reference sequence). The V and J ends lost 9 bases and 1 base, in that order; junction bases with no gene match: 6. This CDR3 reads CATQGQASYNEQFF. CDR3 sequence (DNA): TGTGCCACCCAGGGACAGGCGTCCTACAATGAGCAGTTCTTC. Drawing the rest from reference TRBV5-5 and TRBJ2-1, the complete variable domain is DAGVTQSPTHLIKTRGQQVTLRCSPISGHKSVSWYQQVLGQGPQFIFQYYEKEERGRGNFPDRFSARQFPNYSSELNVNALLLGDSALYLCATQGQASYNEQFFGPGTRLTVL.

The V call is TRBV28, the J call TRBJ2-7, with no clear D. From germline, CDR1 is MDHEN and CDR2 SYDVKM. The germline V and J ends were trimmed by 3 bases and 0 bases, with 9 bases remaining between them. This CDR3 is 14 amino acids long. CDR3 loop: CASSFWRISYEQYF. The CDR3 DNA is TGTGCCAGCAGTTTTTGGCGGATCTCCTACGAGCAGTACTTC. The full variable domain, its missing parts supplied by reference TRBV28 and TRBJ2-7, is DVKVTQSSRYLVKRTGEKVFLECVQDMDHENMFWYRQDPGLGLRLIYFSYDVKMKEKGDIPEGYSVSREKKERFSLILESASTNQTSMYLCASSFWRISYEQYFGPGTRLTVT.

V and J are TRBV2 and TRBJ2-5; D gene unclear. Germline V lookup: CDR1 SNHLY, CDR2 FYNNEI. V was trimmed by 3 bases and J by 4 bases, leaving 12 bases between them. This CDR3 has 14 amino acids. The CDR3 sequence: CASSDGIKGETQYF. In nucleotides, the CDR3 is TGTGCCAGCAGTGATGGGATAAAGGGAGAGACCCAGTACTTC.

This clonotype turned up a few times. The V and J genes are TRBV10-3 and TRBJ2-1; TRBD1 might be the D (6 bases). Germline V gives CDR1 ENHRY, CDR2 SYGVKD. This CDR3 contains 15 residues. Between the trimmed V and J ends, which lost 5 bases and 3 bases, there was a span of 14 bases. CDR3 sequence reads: CAISKDRRFYNEQFF. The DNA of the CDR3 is TGTGCCATCAGTAAAGACAGGCGATTCTACAATGAGCAGTTCTTC.

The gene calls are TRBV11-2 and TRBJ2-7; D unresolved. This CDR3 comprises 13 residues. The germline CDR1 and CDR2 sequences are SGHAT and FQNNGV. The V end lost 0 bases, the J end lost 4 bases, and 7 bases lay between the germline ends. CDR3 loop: CASSLELIYEQYF. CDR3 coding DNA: TGTGCCAGCAGCTTAGAGCTAATTTACGAGCAGTACTTC.

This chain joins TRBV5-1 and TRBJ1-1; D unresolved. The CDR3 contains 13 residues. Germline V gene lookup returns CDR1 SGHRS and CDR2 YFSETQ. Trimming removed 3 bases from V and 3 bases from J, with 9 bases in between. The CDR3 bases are TGCGCCAGCAGCTCCGGGTCCTACACTGAAGCTTTCTTT. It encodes CASSSGSYTEAFF.

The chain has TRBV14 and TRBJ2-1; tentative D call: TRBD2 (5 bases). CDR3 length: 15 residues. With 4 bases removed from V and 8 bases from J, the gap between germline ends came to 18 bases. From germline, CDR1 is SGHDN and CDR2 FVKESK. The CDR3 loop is CASSRVRTPTDEQFF. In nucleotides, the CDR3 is TGTGCCAGCAGCCGAGTAAGGACTCCAACGGATGAGCAGTTCTTC.

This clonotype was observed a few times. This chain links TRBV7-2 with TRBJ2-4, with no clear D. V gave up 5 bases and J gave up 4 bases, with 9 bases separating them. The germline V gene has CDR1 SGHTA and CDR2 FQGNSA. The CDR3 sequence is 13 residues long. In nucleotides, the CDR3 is TGTGCCAGCAGCCTGACTGGAAAAAACATTCAGTACTTC. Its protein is CASSLTGKNIQYF.

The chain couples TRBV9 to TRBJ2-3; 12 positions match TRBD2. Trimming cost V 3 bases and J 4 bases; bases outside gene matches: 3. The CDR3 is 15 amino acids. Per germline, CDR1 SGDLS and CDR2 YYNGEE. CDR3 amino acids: CASSASGGGPDTQYF. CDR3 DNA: TGTGCCAGCAGCGCTAGCGGGGGGGGACCAGATACGCAGTATTTT.

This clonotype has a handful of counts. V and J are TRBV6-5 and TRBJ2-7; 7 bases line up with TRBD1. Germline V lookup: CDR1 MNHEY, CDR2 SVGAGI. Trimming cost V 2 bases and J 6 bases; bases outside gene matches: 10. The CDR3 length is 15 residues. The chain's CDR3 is CASSYLRQGGSEQYF. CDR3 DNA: TGTGCCAGCAGTTACCTCCGACAGGGTGGTAGCGAGCAGTACTTC.

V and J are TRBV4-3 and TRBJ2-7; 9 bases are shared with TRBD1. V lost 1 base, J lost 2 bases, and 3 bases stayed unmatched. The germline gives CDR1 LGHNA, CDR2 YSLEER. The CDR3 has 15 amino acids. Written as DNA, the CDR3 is TGCGCCAGCAGCCAAGCCGGGACAGGGACCTACGAGCAGTACTTC. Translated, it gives CASSQAGTGTYEQYF.

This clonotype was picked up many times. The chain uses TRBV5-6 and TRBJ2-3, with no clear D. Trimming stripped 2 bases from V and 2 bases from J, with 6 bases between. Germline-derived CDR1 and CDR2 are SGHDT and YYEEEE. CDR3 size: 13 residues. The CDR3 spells CASSFPVTDTQYF. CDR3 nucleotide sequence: TGTGCCAGCAGCTTCCCAGTCACAGATACGCAGTATTTT. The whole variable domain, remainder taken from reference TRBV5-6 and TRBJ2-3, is DAGVTQSPTHLIKTRGQQVTLRCSPKSGHDTVSWYQQALGQGPQFIFQYYEEEERQRGNFPDRFSGHQFPNYSSELNVNALLLGDSALYLCASSFPVTDTQYFGPGTRLTVL.

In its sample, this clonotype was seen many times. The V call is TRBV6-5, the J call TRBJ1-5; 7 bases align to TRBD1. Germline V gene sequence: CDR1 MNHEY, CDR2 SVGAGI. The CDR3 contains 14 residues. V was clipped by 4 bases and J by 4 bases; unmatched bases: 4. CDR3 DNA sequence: TGTGCCAGCAGTTCCCGGGACAGAAATCAGCCCCAGCATTTT. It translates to CASSSRDRNQPQHF.

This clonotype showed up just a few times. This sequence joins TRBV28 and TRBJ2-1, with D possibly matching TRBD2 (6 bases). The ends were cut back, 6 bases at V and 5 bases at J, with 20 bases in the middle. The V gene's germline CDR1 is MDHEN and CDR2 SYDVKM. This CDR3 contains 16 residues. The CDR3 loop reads CASSRRGLGHDNEQFF. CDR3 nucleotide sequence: TGTGCCAGCAGCCGAAGGGGACTCGGGCATGACAATGAGCAGTTCTTC.

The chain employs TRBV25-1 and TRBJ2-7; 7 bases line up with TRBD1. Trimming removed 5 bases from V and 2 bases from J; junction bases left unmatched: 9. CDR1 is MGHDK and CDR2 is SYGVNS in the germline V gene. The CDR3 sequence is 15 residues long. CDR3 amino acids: CASSTDRAFTYEQYF. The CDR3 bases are TGTGCCAGCAGTACTGACAGGGCCTTTACCTACGAGCAGTACTTC.

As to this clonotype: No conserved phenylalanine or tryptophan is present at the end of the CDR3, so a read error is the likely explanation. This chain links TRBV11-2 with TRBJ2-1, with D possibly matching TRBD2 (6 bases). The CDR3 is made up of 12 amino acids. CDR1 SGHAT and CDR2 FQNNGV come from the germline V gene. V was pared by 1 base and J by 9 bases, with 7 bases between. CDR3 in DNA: TGTGCCAGCAGCTTAGGGAGGGGTGAGCAGTTCCTC. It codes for CASSLGRGEQFL.